Sequencing of this T cell receptor beta chain was carried out in a study of B cell selection in AIRE deficiency. The germline gives CDR1 LNHNV, CDR2 YYDKDF (reference sequence). J gave up 0 bases and V 5 bases, and 10 bases lay outside the gene matches. The CDR3 spans 17 residues. The sorted conventional CD4 T cells were gated as CD4+CD127+. Controls came from healthy donors unrelated to patients. Overall study findings and caveats: Only 9.3% of approximately 3,700 shared Treg sequences were patient-specific; about 33% healthy-specific. About 30.6% of healthy-shared Treg sequences were found among patient Tconv cells. Patient Tconv and Treg cells showed healthy-like TCRBV usage, CDR3 length, diversity.

Generated by immunoSEQ multiplex PCR, the TCRdb table keeps only in-frame clones and is missing some. The sample includes some 25,000 clones, approximately 96% of them seen just once. Concerning this clone itself: The antigen remains undetermined.

The sequence was collected from a human donor in good health. Sequenced: CD4+CD127+ conventional T cells sorted from PBMCs. The genes are TRBV15 and TRBJ2-4; 7 nucleotides align to TRBD1. CDR3 region: CATSPLGQRLAKNIQYF. CDR3 bases: TGTGCCACCAGCCCCTTGGGACAGAGACTAGCCAAAAACATTCAGTACTTC.